The present entry profiles one T cell receptor (beta chain) with its context. This CDR3 is built from 16 residues. Germline V gene sequence: CDR1 LGHDT, CDR2 YNNKEL (reference sequence). V lost 0 bases, J lost 5 bases, and 6 bases stayed unmatched. TCRdb independently ran MiXCR on the RT-PCR reads; one entry per CDR3 protein. The table includes about 700,000 distinct CDR3 sequences, around 14% detected once. The chain has TRBV3-1 and TRBJ1-1, with 10 bases aligning to TRBD1. The TCR originated in a female donor in good health, serving as a healthy control. The sample comprised memory CD4+ T cells from blood. The CDR3 sequence is CASSQEEDRGWTEAFF. For the CDR3, the DNA is TGTGCCAGCAGCCAAGAAGAGGACAGGGGGTGGACTGAAGCTTTCTTT.